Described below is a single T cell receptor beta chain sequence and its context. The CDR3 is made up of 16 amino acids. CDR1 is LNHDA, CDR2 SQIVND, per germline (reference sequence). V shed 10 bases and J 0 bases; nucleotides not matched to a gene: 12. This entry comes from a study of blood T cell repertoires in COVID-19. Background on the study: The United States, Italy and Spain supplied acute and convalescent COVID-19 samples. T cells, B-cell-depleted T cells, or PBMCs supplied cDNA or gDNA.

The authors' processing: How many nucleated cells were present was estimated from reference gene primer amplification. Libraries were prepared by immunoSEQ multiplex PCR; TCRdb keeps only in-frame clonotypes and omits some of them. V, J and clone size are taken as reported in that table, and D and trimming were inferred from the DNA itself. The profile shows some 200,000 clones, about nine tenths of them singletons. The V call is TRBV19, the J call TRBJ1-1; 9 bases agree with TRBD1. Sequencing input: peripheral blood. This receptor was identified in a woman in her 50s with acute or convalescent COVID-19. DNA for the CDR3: TGTGCCACTATAAACACCGGACAGGGGCTGAACACTGAAGCTTTCTTT. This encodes CATINTGQGLNTEAFF. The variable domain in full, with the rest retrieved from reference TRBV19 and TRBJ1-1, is DGGITQSPKYLFRKEGQNVTLSCEQNLNHDAMYWYRQDPGQGLRLIYYSQIVNDFQKGDIAEGYSVSREKKESFPLTVTSAQKNPTAFYLCATINTGQGLNTEAFFGQGTRLTVV.